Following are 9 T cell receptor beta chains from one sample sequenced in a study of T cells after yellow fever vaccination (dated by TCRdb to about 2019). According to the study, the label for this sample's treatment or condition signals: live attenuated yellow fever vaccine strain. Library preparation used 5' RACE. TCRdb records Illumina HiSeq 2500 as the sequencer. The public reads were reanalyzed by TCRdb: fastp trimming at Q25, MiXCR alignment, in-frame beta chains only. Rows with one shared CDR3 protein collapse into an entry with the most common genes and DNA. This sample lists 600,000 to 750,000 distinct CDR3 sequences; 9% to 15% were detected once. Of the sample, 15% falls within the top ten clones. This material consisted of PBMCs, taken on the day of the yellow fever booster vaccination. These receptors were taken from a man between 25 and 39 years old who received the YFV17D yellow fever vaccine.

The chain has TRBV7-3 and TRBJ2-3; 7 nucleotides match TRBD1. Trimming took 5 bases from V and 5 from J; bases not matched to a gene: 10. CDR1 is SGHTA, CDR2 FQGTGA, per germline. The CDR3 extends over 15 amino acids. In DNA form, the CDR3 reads TGTGCCAGCAGCCTGAACCCGACAGGGATAGATACGCAGTATTTT. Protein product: CASSLNPTGIDTQYF.

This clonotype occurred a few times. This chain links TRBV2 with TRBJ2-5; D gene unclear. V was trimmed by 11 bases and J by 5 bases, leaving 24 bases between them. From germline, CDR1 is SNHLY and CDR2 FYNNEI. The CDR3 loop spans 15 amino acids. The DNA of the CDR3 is TGTGCCTCTGTCCAGTACGCCACCATTTCGGAGACCCAGTACTTC. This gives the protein CASVQYATISETQYF.

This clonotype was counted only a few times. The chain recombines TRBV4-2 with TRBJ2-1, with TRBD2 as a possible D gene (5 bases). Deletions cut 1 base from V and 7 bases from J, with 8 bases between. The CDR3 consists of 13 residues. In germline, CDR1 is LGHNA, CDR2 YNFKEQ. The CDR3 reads CASSQGRRNEQFF. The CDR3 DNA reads TGTGCCAGCAGCCAAGGGAGGAGGAATGAGCAGTTCTTC.

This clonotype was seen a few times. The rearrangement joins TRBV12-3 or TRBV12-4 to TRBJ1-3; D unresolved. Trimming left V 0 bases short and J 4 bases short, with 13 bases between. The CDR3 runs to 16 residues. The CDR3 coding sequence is TGTGCCAGCAGTTTAGCGCTTGGGAGTCTCGGAAACACCATATATTTT. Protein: CASSLALGSLGNTIYF.

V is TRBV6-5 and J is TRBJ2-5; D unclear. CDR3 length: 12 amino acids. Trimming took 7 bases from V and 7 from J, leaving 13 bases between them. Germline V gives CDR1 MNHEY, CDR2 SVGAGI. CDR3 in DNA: TGTGCCAGCATGTCCAGGAAGTTGACCCAGTACTTC. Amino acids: CASMSRKLTQYF.

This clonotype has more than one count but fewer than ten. CDR3 in DNA: TGTGCCAGCAGCCAGGAGCAGGGTGGCACTGAAGCTTTCTTT. Amino acids: CASSQEQGGTEAFF. This chain links TRBV3-1 with TRBJ1-1; tentative D call: TRBD1 (5 bases). Germline CDR1 is LGHDT and CDR2 is YNNKEL (reference sequence). This CDR3 is 14 amino acids long. Trimming took off 3 bases at V and 4 bases at J, with 12 bases between the two ends.

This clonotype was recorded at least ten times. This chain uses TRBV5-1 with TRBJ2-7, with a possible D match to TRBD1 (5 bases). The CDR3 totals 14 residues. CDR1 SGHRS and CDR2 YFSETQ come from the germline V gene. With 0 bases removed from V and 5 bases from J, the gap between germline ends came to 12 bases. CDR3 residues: CASSLVVQGNEQYF. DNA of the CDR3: TGCGCCAGCAGCTTGGTGGTTCAGGGCAACGAGCAGTACTTC. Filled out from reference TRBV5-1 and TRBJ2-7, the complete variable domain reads KAGVTQTPRYLIKTRGQQVTLSCSPISGHRSVSWYQQTPGQGLQFLFEYFSETQRNKGNFPGRFSGRQFSNSRSEMNVSTLELGDSALYLCASSLVVQGNEQYFGPGTRLTVT.

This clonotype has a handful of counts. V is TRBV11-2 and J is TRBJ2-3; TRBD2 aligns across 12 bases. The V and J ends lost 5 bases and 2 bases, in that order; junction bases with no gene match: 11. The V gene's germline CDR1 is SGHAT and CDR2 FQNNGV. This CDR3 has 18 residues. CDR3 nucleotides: TGTGCCAGCAGCCGCGGGACTAGCGGGTCTCCCTCCACAGATACGCAGTATTTT. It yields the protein CASSRGTSGSPSTDTQYF.

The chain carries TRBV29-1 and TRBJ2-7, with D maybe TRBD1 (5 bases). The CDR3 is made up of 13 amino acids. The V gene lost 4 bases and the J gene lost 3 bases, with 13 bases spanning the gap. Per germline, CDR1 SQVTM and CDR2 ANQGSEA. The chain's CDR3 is CSVGTDTRYEQYF. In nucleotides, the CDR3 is TGCAGCGTTGGTACGGACACACGCTACGAGCAGTACTTC.